This record covers a single T cell receptor (beta chain). Its antigen is undetermined. The CDR3 is made up of 15 amino acids. V shed 4 bases, J shed 1 base, and the junction held 5 bases outside the gene matches. The germline V gene encodes CDR1 SGHVS and CDR2 FNYEAQ. These data come from a study of shared clonotypes between healthy human individuals. Looking at the study overall: Each donor's CD8 memory used one plate, CD8 naive two, each CD4 subset three. Study-wide points: Deeper or shallower sequencing was expected to change how clonotypes are shared among donors. In general, naive subsets displayed greater estimated richness than memory subsets did.

A CD45RA+ naive subset and a CD45RA-negative memory subset were split from CD4+ cells. The protocol was immunoSEQ multiplex PCR, while the TCRdb copy is restricted to in-frame clones and leaves out a portion. The sample contains 2,500,000 or so clones, over 85% of which appear only once. Sequenced: naive CD4+ T cells from PBMCs. As to subset: CD45RA+ positively selected. The genes are TRBV7-6 and TRBJ2-7; 9 bases fit TRBD1. The receptor comes from a man aged 18 to 30 in good health. Some clones in this sample may be carry-over from other donors' samples. The CDR3 reads CASSSDGTGSYEQYF. The CDR3 DNA follows: TGTGCCAGCAGCTCAGATGGGACAGGGTCCTACGAGCAGTACTTC.